This T cell receptor beta chain was recorded in a study of blood T cell repertoires in COVID-19. Across the study: The study drew acute and convalescent COVID-19 samples from the United States, Italy and Spain. Nucleic acid was either cDNA or gDNA, and it came from T cells, B-cell-depleted T cells, or PBMCs.

Here immunoSEQ multiplex PCR was the method, and the copy in TCRdb shows in-frame clones only, minus some. The sample shows about 270,000 clones, around 83% of them seen only once. The V gene's germline CDR1 is SQVTM and CDR2 ANQGSEA. Deletions cut 3 bases from V and 7 bases from J, with 18 bases between. This CDR3 has 14 amino acids. This TCR derives from an elderly man with acute or convalescent COVID-19. The chain carries TRBV29-1 and TRBJ1-2; D unclear. What was sequenced was peripheral blood. In nucleotides, the CDR3 is TGCAGCGTTGACTACGGGCACGGGGTGGGTGGCTACACCTTC. Its translation: CSVDYGHGVGGYTF.